The 5 T cell receptor beta chains below were found in one sample sequenced in a study of T cell repertoires in cytomegalovirus infection. TCRdb processed the reads anew with MiXCR; each CDR3 protein has one entry. The sample has about 60,000 distinct CDR3 sequences; around 30% are singletons. The antigens for these receptors are not known. The sequencing sample was made of PBMCs, sequenced either directly or after in vitro stimulation (not recorded which). These receptors were taken from a human donor in good health (CMV status not recorded). Some clones in this sample may be carry-over from other donors' samples.

V usage is TRBV6-5 and J usage is TRBJ2-2; D is ambiguous. There are 13 residues in the CDR3. Germline assignment: CDR1 MNHEY and CDR2 SVGAGI. Trimming cost V 7 bases and J 4 bases, with 10 bases left between them. The CDR3 loop is CASKTRSTGELFF. DNA of the CDR3: TGTGCCAGCAAAACAAGATCCACCGGGGAGCTGTTTTTT.

This clonotype was seen a handful of times. This chain connects TRBV5-6 to TRBJ2-7; possible D gene TRBD1, 5 bases. Deletions cut 3 bases from V and 0 bases from J, with 13 bases between. This CDR3 is built from 15 residues. From germline, CDR1 is SGHDT and CDR2 YYEEEE. CDR3 nucleotide sequence: TGTGCCAGCAGCTCCACAGGACAAAACTCCTACGAGCAGTACTTC. Amino acids: CASSSTGQNSYEQYF. The whole variable domain, remainder taken from reference TRBV5-6 and TRBJ2-7, is DAGVTQSPTHLIKTRGQQVTLRCSPKSGHDTVSWYQQALGQGPQFIFQYYEEEERQRGNFPDRFSGHQFPNYSSELNVNALLLGDSALYLCASSSTGQNSYEQYFGPGTRLTVT.

The J gene is TRBJ2-2, the V gene TRBV29-1; no definite D call. Germline CDR1 and CDR2: SQVTM and ANQGSEA. The CDR3 has 15 amino acids. V was clipped by 6 bases and J by 4 bases, with 18 bases between them. The CDR3 coding sequence is TGCAGCGTAAGGAATGGTCAGTTGGGCACCGGGGAGCTGTTTTTT. Its translation: CSVRNGQLGTGELFF.

V usage is TRBV27 and J usage is TRBJ2-3; D ambiguous. The CDR3 runs 12 residues. V shed 6 bases and J shed 2 bases, with 6 bases lying between them. Germline CDR1 MNHEY, CDR2 SMNVEV (reference sequence). CDR3 bases: TGTGCCAGCAGGGCAGTCACAGATACGCAGTATTTT. Translation: CASRAVTDTQYF.

The count of this clonotype is one. This chain links TRBV5-5 with TRBJ1-2; perhaps TRBD1 as D (5 bases). V was pared by 4 bases and J by 7 bases, with 14 bases between. Germline values: CDR1 SGHKS, CDR2 YYEKEE (reference sequence). This CDR3 contains 13 residues. CDR3 DNA sequence: TGTGCCAGCAGCGGGGGAGGGGCGAGTGGCTACACCTTC. As protein: CASSGGGASGYTF. The whole variable domain, remainder taken from reference TRBV5-5 and TRBJ1-2, is DAGVTQSPTHLIKTRGQQVTLRCSPISGHKSVSWYQQVLGQGPQFIFQYYEKEERGRGNFPDRFSARQFPNYSSELNVNALLLGDSALYLCASSGGGASGYTFGSGTRLTVV.